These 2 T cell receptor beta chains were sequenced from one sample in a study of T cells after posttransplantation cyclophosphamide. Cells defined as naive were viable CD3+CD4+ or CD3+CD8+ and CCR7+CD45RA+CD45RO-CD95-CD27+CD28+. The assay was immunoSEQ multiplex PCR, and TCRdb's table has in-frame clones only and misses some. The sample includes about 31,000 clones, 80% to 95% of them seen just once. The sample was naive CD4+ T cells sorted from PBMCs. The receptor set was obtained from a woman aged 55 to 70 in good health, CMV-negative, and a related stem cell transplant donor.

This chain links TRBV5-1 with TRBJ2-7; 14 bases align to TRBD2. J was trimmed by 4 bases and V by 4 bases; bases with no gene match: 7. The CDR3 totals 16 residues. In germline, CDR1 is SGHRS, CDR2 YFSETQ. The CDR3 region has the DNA TGCGCCAGCAGCCTTGGACTAGCGGGAGGACATTACGAGCAGTACTTC. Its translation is CASSLGLAGGHYEQYF.

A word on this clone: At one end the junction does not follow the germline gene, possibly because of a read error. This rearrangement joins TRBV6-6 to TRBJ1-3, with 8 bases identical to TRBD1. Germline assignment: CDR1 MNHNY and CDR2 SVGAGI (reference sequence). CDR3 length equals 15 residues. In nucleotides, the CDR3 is TGTGCCAGCAGGATGAATCCGGGACAGGCCCCCCATGAGAATTTT. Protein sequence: CASRMNPGQAPHENF.